These T cell receptor beta chains were read from a single sample in a study of T cell repertoires in cytomegalovirus infection. No antigens are known for them. TCRdb analysed the reads with MiXCR anew, one entry per CDR3 protein. The data hold some 500,000 distinct CDR3 sequences, with approximately 40% observed a single time. The sample in question was cultured PBMCs, obtained from culture after CMV antigen stimulation. These TCRs come from a human donor in good health (CMV status not recorded). Some clones in this sample may be carry-over from other donors' samples. CDR3s leave out the opening cysteine and the closing phenylalanine or tryptophan.

V,CDR3
TRBV7-2,ASSLGRGTTDTQY
TRBV7-9,ASSSYNEQY
TRBV10-1,ASSGAGTGDHQETQY
TRBV19,ASSIDLDRVTTEAF
TRBV7-8,ASSHLGYNSPLH
TRBV15,ATSRDFLHGRINQPQH
TRBV7-2,ASSRRGTSGRPYEQY
TRBV20-1,SAQVGGGNYGYT
TRBV20-1,SAPRPGSNQPQH
TRBV10-3,AISARTGVNTGELF
TRBV6-1,ASSEGFATYEQY
TRBV6-5,ASSYGTYSGNTIY
TRBV12-3/TRBV12-4,ASSLKGVNYGYT
TRBV2,ASVGAGELF
TRBV7-2,ASSRGTGTANEKLF